This entry lists 23 T cell receptor beta chains sequenced from one sample in a study of vaccination effects on CD4 cells after COVID-19. Their antigens remain unidentified. TCRdb keeps only in-frame clones here, not all; method: immunoSEQ multiplex PCR. The sample carries just over 30,000 clones, roughly two thirds recorded once. Viral peptide pools were used in the ViraFEST assay to expand antigen-specific CD4+ T cells, and sequencing came afterward. It was after roughly ten days of culture that CD4+ T cells were isolated. The specimen comprised CD4+ T cells from PBMCs cultured with HCoV-229E spike peptides, sampled before COVID-19 vaccination. The receptors shown here come from a human donor who received a COVID-19 vaccine.

The chain combines TRBV2 with TRBJ1-2; 8 bases align to TRBD1. Germline trimming cut 4 bases from V and 4 bases from J; bases unmatched to any gene: 2. The CDR3 runs to 13 residues. Germline lookup yields CDR1 SNHLY and CDR2 FYNNEI. CDR3 in amino acids: CASSVDRGYGYTF. The CDR3 coding sequence is TGTGCCAGCAGTGTCGACAGGGGCTATGGCTACACCTTC.

V usage is TRBV5-5 and J usage is TRBJ2-5; D could derive from TRBD1 or TRBD2 (5 bases each). Per germline, CDR1 SGHKS and CDR2 YYEKEE (reference sequence). The V end lost 4 bases, the J end lost 1 base, and 8 bases lay between the germline ends. This CDR3 contains 13 residues. DNA for the CDR3: TGTGCCAGCAGCCGTGGGGGCCAAGAGACCCAGTACTTC. Amino acids: CASSRGGQETQYF.

V usage is TRBV7-2 and J usage is TRBJ1-3; possibly TRBD1 for D (5 bases). Germline V gene sequence: CDR1 SGHTA, CDR2 FQGNSA. V lost 3 bases and J lost 2, with 8 bases in between. The CDR3 is 14 amino acids. CDR3 protein: CASSFKGTGNTIYF. In nucleotides, the CDR3 is TGTGCCAGCAGCTTTAAGGGGACTGGAAACACCATATATTTT.

The V gene is TRBV5-1, the J gene TRBJ2-1, with D maybe TRBD2 (5 bases). The CDR3 loop spans 15 amino acids. V gave up 4 bases and J gave up 0 bases, with 11 bases separating them. CDR1 and CDR2 from the germline V gene are SGHRS and YFSETQ. As DNA, the CDR3 is TGCGCCAGCAGCCGAACTAGAAGCTCCTACAATGAGCAGTTCTTC. This sequence encodes CASSRTRSSYNEQFF.

The genes are TRBV7-3 and TRBJ2-5, with D tentatively TRBD2 (6 bases). The V gene's germline CDR1 is SGHTA and CDR2 FQGTGA. The V and J ends lost 1 base and 1 base respectively, with 13 bases between them. The CDR3 runs 16 residues. CDR3 nucleotides: TGTGCCAGCAGCTTAAGCGGCGGGGACGCCCAAGAGACCCAGTACTTC. Its translation: CASSLSGGDAQETQYF.

The V and J genes are TRBV28 and TRBJ1-5; tentative D call: TRBD1 (6 bases). V lost 3 bases and J lost 4, with 16 bases in between. Germline CDR1 reads MDHEN; CDR2 reads SYDVKM. CDR3 length equals 16 residues. The CDR3 DNA is TGTGCCAGCAGTTTCCCGGGACACAGAAAAAATCAGCCCCAGCATTTT. It is translated as CASSFPGHRKNQPQHF.

The gene calls are TRBV9 and TRBJ1-1, with D perhaps matching TRBD1 (6 bases). CDR3 size: 15 residues. CDR1 and CDR2 (germline): SGDLS, YYNGEE. The germline V and J ends were trimmed by 4 bases and 4 bases, with 17 bases remaining between them. The CDR3 spells CASSPQGRFGTEAFF. As DNA, the CDR3 is TGTGCCAGCAGCCCCCAGGGGCGATTCGGCACTGAAGCTTTCTTT.

V gene TRBV28 combines with J gene TRBJ1-2; D might be TRBD1 (6 bases). The CDR3 is made up of 14 amino acids. V was trimmed by 8 bases and J by 2 bases, leaving 15 bases between them. Germline CDR1 reads MDHEN; CDR2 reads SYDVKM. The CDR3 coding sequence is TGTGCCAGCGGTGGTGACAGGATAAACTATGGCTACACCTTC. Amino acids: CASGGDRINYGYTF.

This sequence joins TRBV6-1 and TRBJ1-2; D remains unclear. Germline values: CDR1 MNHNS, CDR2 SASEGT. Trimming cost V 1 base and J 9 bases, with 9 bases left between them. The CDR3 runs 12 residues. CDR3 sequence: CASSEVARSYTF. CDR3 nucleotides: TGTGCCAGCAGTGAAGTTGCAAGAAGCTACACCTTC.

The table lists this clone with a few counts. The chain uses TRBV7-9 and TRBJ1-5; D ambiguous. Germline V gene data show CDR1 as SEHNR and CDR2 as FQNEAQ (reference sequence). CDR3 length: 14 amino acids. The ends were cut back, 7 bases at V and 2 bases at J, with 12 bases in the middle. CDR3 region: CASTVGNGNQPQHF. In DNA form, the CDR3 reads TGTGCCAGCACAGTTGGTAACGGCAATCAGCCCCAGCATTTT.

This sequence joins TRBV3-1 (or the pseudogene TRBV3-2) and TRBJ2-7; D may be TRBD2 (6 bases). The germline V gene encodes CDR1 LGHDT and CDR2 YNNKEL (reference sequence). The V and J ends lost 2 bases and 2 bases respectively, with 10 bases between them. The CDR3 is made up of 14 amino acids. The CDR3 region is CASSQPGLTYEQYF. In DNA, the CDR3 is TGTGCCAGCAGCCAACCGGGACTGACCTACGAGCAGTACTTC.

This rearrangement joins TRBV5-1 to TRBJ2-1, with 12 bases aligning to TRBD1. The CDR3 is 19 amino acids. V was clipped by 4 bases and J by 0 bases; unmatched bases: 11. Germline CDR1 SGHRS, CDR2 YFSETQ. In nucleotides, the CDR3 is TGCGCCAGCAGCCTGGGGACAGGGGGCAGCCAAAGCTCCTACAATGAGCAGTTCTTC. It encodes CASSLGTGGSQSSYNEQFF. Variable domain in full (rest from reference TRBV5-1 and TRBJ2-1): KAGVTQTPRYLIKTRGQQVTLSCSPISGHRSVSWYQQTPGQGLQFLFEYFSETQRNKGNFPGRFSGRQFSNSRSEMNVSTLELGDSALYLCASSLGTGGSQSSYNEQFFGPGTRLTVL.

The chain couples TRBV18 to TRBJ2-3; 7 bases line up with TRBD2. V was clipped by 0 bases and J by 0 bases; unmatched bases: 9. CDR1 is KGHSH, CDR2 LQKENI, per germline. The CDR3 runs to 18 residues. The CDR3: CASSPPWGGGGSTDTQYF. The DNA for the CDR3 is TGTGCCAGCTCACCACCGTGGGGCGGCGGGGGTAGCACAGATACGCAGTATTTT.

The CDR3 nucleotides are TGTGCCATCAGTGATGGGGGGGGGAATGAAAAACTGTTTTTT. Translated: CAISDGGGNEKLFF. The gene calls are TRBV10-3 and TRBJ1-4; D might be TRBD1 (5 bases). V was shortened by 3 bases and J by 5 bases, with 10 bases between the two germline ends. CDR1 ENHRY and CDR2 SYGVKD come from the germline V gene. The CDR3 has 14 amino acids.

V usage is TRBV25-1 and J usage is TRBJ2-1; D might be TRBD2 (5 bases). The germline V gene encodes CDR1 MGHDK and CDR2 SYGVNS. The length of the CDR3 is 15 residues. V was trimmed by 4 bases and J by 1 base, leaving 11 bases between them. The chain's CDR3 is CASSGPSTSYNEQFF. CDR3 sequence (DNA): TGTGCCAGCAGTGGACCTAGCACATCCTACAATGAGCAGTTCTTC.

The rearrangement links TRBV19 to TRBJ1-1; D gene ambiguous. CDR1 is LNHDA and CDR2 is SQIVND in the germline V gene (reference sequence). V lost 7 bases and J 1 base, leaving 19 bases between the germline ends. The length of the CDR3 is 16 residues. CDR3: CASKSSGSRANTEAFF. In DNA form, the CDR3 reads TGTGCCAGTAAATCGAGCGGGTCCCGCGCGAACACTGAAGCTTTCTTT.

V usage is TRBV15 and J usage is TRBJ1-3, with D possibly TRBD1 on 6 matching bases. Deletions cut 3 bases from V and 1 base from J, with 10 bases between. Germline CDR1 and CDR2: LNHNV and YYDKDF (reference sequence). The CDR3 length is 15 residues. CDR3 loop: CATSSIRGSGNTIYF. CDR3 sequence (DNA): TGTGCCACCAGCAGCATTAGGGGGTCTGGAAACACCATATATTTT.

This clone was recorded once. This chain uses TRBV6-2 or TRBV6-3 with TRBJ2-3; 9 positions match TRBD2. The V and J ends lost 4 bases and 4 bases, in that order; junction bases with no gene match: 12. CDR3 length equals 17 residues. Germline loops: CDR1 MNHEY, CDR2 SVGEGT. The CDR3 region has the DNA TGTGCCAGCAGTTTGCGGGGGGGGCTTTCCGGCCCAGATACGCAGTATTTT. This sequence encodes CASSLRGGLSGPDTQYF.

The gene calls are TRBV7-9 and TRBJ1-2, with D maybe TRBD1 (6 bases). In germline, CDR1 is SEHNR, CDR2 FQNEAQ (reference sequence). The CDR3 runs 15 residues. Trimming stripped 4 bases from V and 0 bases from J, with 12 bases between. The CDR3 region is CASSSSGATNYGYTF. The DNA of the CDR3 is TGTGCCAGCAGCTCCTCAGGGGCTACTAACTATGGCTACACCTTC.

V and J are TRBV5-1 and TRBJ2-5, with 8 bases identical to TRBD2. The CDR3 extends over 15 amino acids. V lost 7 bases to trimming and J lost 0 bases; unmatched junction nucleotides: 8. The V gene's germline CDR1 is SGHRS and CDR2 YFSETQ. CDR3 loop: CASGAGASYQETQYF. In nucleotides, the CDR3 is TGCGCCAGCGGAGCGGGGGCCTCGTACCAAGAGACCCAGTACTTC. The complete variable domain, with remaining parts taken from reference TRBV5-1 and TRBJ2-5, reads KAGVTQTPRYLIKTRGQQVTLSCSPISGHRSVSWYQQTPGQGLQFLFEYFSETQRNKGNFPGRFSGRQFSNSRSEMNVSTLELGDSALYLCASGAGASYQETQYFGPGTRLLVL.

The chain uses TRBV12-3 or TRBV12-4 and TRBJ2-3, with 14 bases lining up with TRBD2. CDR3 length equals 13 residues. V shed 5 bases and J 14 bases; nucleotides not matched to a gene: 6. For the CDR3, the DNA is TGTGCCAGCAGTCCGGGGACTAGCGGGAGCTTGTATTTT. Amino acid sequence: CASSPGTSGSLYF.

V gene TRBV6-1 combines with J gene TRBJ2-4; the D is unclear. The CDR3 is made up of 12 amino acids. The germline V and J ends were trimmed by 3 bases and 13 bases, with 13 bases remaining between them. Germline V gene lookup returns CDR1 MNHNS and CDR2 SASEGT. In DNA, the CDR3 is TGTGCCAGCAGTGACGCGGTGGCGGTCCAGTACTTC. Protein sequence: CASSDAVAVQYF.

This chain links TRBV27 with TRBJ2-4, with D possibly TRBD1 on 5 matching bases. The CDR3 is 14 amino acids. The germline CDR1 and CDR2 sequences are MNHEY and SMNVEV (reference sequence). V shed 2 bases and J shed 1 base, with 6 bases lying between them. The CDR3 nucleotides read TGTGCCAGCAGTTTAAGGGGTGCCAAAAACATTCAGTACTTC. Residues: CASSLRGAKNIQYF.